Shown below are 28 T cell receptor beta chains from a single sample sequenced in a study of blood T cell repertoires in COVID-19. Some clones are missing from TCRdb's copy, which holds only in-frame ones; the method was immunoSEQ multiplex PCR. The sample has approximately 97,000 clones; around nine tenths are singletons. The sample was peripheral blood. The source is a man in his 60s with acute or convalescent COVID-19.

Written as DNA, the CDR3 is TGTGCCAGCAGTCAAAATCCCGGGACAGAAGCTTTCTTT. Translation: CASSQNPGTEAFF. V gene TRBV28 combines with J gene TRBJ1-1; possible D gene TRBD1, 6 bases. The CDR3 is made up of 13 amino acids. With 5 bases removed from V and 8 bases from J, the gap between germline ends came to 15 bases. Germline V gives CDR1 MDHEN, CDR2 SYDVKM.

The rearrangement links TRBV11-3 to TRBJ1-1; D gene uncertain. Per germline, CDR1 SGHNT and CDR2 YENEEA. The CDR3 runs to 13 residues. V lost 4 bases and J lost 1, with 7 bases in between. The CDR3 sequence is CASSYYKNTEAFF. The CDR3 DNA follows: TGTGCCAGCAGCTATTACAAGAACACTGAAGCTTTCTTT.

The chain is built from TRBV3-1 (or the pseudogene TRBV3-2) and TRBJ2-5, with a possible D match to TRBD2 (5 bases). CDR3 length: 14 amino acids. Germline CDR1 and CDR2: LGHDT and YNNKEL (reference sequence). V lost 5 bases to trimming and J lost 9 bases, with 19 bases between them. The CDR3: CASSTSGRDGAQYF. The CDR3 nucleotides are TGTGCCAGCAGCACCTCTGGACGTGACGGGGCCCAGTACTTC.

The rearrangement uses TRBV13 and TRBJ1-1; D is perhaps TRBD1 (6 bases). CDR3 length equals 13 residues. Germline V gene sequence: CDR1 PRHDT, CDR2 FYEKMQ (reference sequence). Trimming removed 4 bases from V and 5 bases from J, with 11 bases in between. DNA of the CDR3: TGTGCCAGCAGCTCTCAGGGGTATACTGAAGCTTTCTTT. Encoded protein: CASSSQGYTEAFF.

To note about this clone: The sample holds other DNA sequences that translate to the same CDR3. The chain carries TRBV30 and TRBJ1-5; tentatively, D is TRBD1 (5 bases). V shed 4 bases and J shed 0 bases, with 7 bases lying between them. The V gene's germline CDR1 is GTSNPN and CDR2 SVGIG (reference sequence). The CDR3 spans 13 residues. The CDR3: CAWTTGSNQPQHF. The CDR3 DNA is TGTGCCTGGACCACAGGTAGCAATCAGCCCCAGCATTTT.

V and J are TRBV5-1 and TRBJ1-2; D not certain. The CDR3 contains 13 residues. Germline V CDR1 and CDR2: SGHRS, YFSETQ. V was cut by 2 bases and J by 7 bases, with 12 bases left in between. DNA of the CDR3: TGCGCCAGCAGCTTTGAGGGAGAGGGTGGCTACACCTTC. This translates into CASSFEGEGGYTF.

The V call is TRBV20-1, the J call TRBJ1-2; no clear D. The CDR3 length is 13 residues. CDR1 and CDR2 from the germline V gene are DFQATT and SNEGSKA (reference sequence). The V gene lost 3 bases and the J gene lost 0 bases, with 8 bases spanning the gap. The CDR3 reads CSASPGPNYGYTF. In DNA, the CDR3 is TGCAGTGCTAGTCCGGGTCCTAACTATGGCTACACCTTC.

The CDR3 coding sequence is TGTGCCAGCAGTCCCCGAGGAGGGAGCACTGAAGCTTTCTTT. As protein: CASSPRGGSTEAFF. This rearrangement joins TRBV27 to TRBJ1-1; D is ambiguous. V dropped 5 bases and J dropped 4 bases, with 14 bases sitting between them. This CDR3 spans 14 amino acids. Germline CDR1 reads MNHEY; CDR2 reads SMNVEV (reference sequence).

The chain carries TRBV6-1 and TRBJ1-2; D gene ambiguous. This CDR3 region has 13 residues. In germline, CDR1 is MNHNS, CDR2 SASEGT. Written as DNA, the CDR3 is TGTGCGATAATGCGCCCCGAGGACTATGGCTACACCTTC. Residues: CAIMRPEDYGYTF.

This clone has only one observation. The rearrangement joins TRBV25-1 to TRBJ1-5, with D perhaps matching TRBD1 (5 bases). Trimming took off 5 bases at V and 5 bases at J, with 13 bases between the two ends. Germline CDR1 and CDR2: MGHDK and SYGVNS. This CDR3 has 14 amino acids. The CDR3 DNA sequence: TGTGCCAGCAGTCGGGGACTCACCGATCAGCCCCAGCATTTT. It codes for CASSRGLTDQPQHF.

CDR3 in DNA: TGCAGTGCCAACAGGGGCGAAGCTTTCTTT. It is translated as CSANRGEAFF. The chain has TRBV20-1 and TRBJ1-1; 7 positions agree with TRBD1. V lost 6 bases, J lost 8 bases, and 3 bases stayed unmatched. The CDR3 loop spans 10 amino acids. Germline-derived CDR1 and CDR2 are DFQATT and SNEGSKA (reference sequence).

This clone was seen more than once but under ten times. The chain couples TRBV7-9 to TRBJ1-5; D ambiguous. Trimming took off 5 bases at V and 7 bases at J, with 12 bases between the two ends. CDR1 SEHNR and CDR2 FQNEAQ come from the germline V gene (reference sequence). The CDR3 has 13 amino acids. The CDR3 here is CASSPQDLQPQHF. The CDR3 DNA is TGTGCCAGCAGCCCCCAGGATCTACAGCCCCAGCATTTT.

J is TRBJ1-1 and V is TRBV10-1; D not resolved. Germline V gene lookup returns CDR1 WNHNN and CDR2 SYGVQD (reference sequence). V shed 2 bases and J shed 7 bases, with 14 bases lying between them. This CDR3 has 14 amino acids. Written as DNA, the CDR3 is TGCGCCAGCAGTGAGAACGCGGGAACTGGTGAAGCTTTCTTT. As protein: CASSENAGTGEAFF.

V gene TRBV3-1 (or the pseudogene TRBV3-2) combines with J gene TRBJ1-2; 8 nucleotides match TRBD1. Trimming at V came to 4 bases and at J to 3 bases, leaving 4 bases not matched to a gene. The CDR3 runs to 14 residues. CDR1 is LGHDT and CDR2 is YNNKEL in the germline V gene (reference sequence). The CDR3 DNA is TGTGCCAGCAGCCTGGGACAGGTGGACTATGGCTACACCTTC. This codes for CASSLGQVDYGYTF.

The chain has TRBV6-2 or TRBV6-3 and TRBJ1-5; 8 nucleotides match TRBD1. Germline V lookup: CDR1 MNHEY, CDR2 SVGEGT. The CDR3 has 20 residues. The junction had 18 bases not matched to a gene; V was cut back by 0 bases and J by 5 bases. The CDR3 is CASSYSKLVNGQGWDQPQHF. The CDR3 bases are TGTGCCAGCAGTTACTCGAAGCTTGTAAACGGACAGGGTTGGGATCAGCCCCAGCATTTT.

The CDR3 bases are TGTGCCAGTAGTATACCGGGACTAGCGGGCCGAACGGGTTTTAATGAGCAGTTCTTC. Protein sequence: CASSIPGLAGRTGFNEQFF. The chain employs TRBV19 and TRBJ2-1, with 12 bases matching TRBD2. J gave up 7 bases and V 2 bases, and 15 bases lay outside the gene matches. CDR1 and CDR2 from the germline V gene are LNHDA and SQIVND (reference sequence). CDR3 length: 19 amino acids.

The V and J genes are TRBV7-9 and TRBJ1-1; possibly TRBD1 for D (6 bases). This CDR3 region has 15 residues. Germline CDR1 SEHNR, CDR2 FQNEAQ (reference sequence). Deletions cut 2 bases from V and 5 bases from J, with 15 bases between. CDR3 loop: CASSLPGTLDTEAFF. The CDR3 DNA reads TGTGCCAGCAGCTTACCCGGGACACTGGATACTGAAGCTTTCTTT.

The CDR3 sequence: CASSYGAVTDTQYF. The DNA of the CDR3 is TGTGCCAGCAGTTACGGGGCAGTCACAGATACGCAGTATTTT. This chain uses TRBV6-6 with TRBJ2-3; possibly TRBD1 for D (5 bases). Looked up from germline, CDR1 is MNHNY and CDR2 is SVGAGI (reference sequence). CDR3 length equals 14 residues. Trimming removed 2 bases from V and 2 bases from J, with 8 bases in between.

This chain joins TRBV19 and TRBJ1-2; D is undetermined. The ends were cut back, 3 bases at V and 4 bases at J, with 21 bases in the middle. The CDR3 runs 17 residues. The V gene's germline CDR1 is LNHDA and CDR2 SQIVND (reference sequence). In DNA form, the CDR3 reads TGTGCCAGTAGTATTCTTGGCAGGAACCACCCCCTCTATGGCTACACCTTC. It translates to CASSILGRNHPLYGYTF.

V is TRBV7-9 and J is TRBJ1-2; weak D call: TRBD1 (5 bases). CDR3 size: 14 residues. CDR1 and CDR2 from the germline V gene are SEHNR and FQNEAQ (reference sequence). V lost 5 bases to trimming and J lost 4 bases, with 14 bases between them. The CDR3, as DNA: TGTGCCAGCAGCCTTAGCACTCAGGGCTATGGCTACACCTTC. Translated, it gives CASSLSTQGYGYTF.

The rearrangement joins TRBV12-3 or TRBV12-4 to TRBJ1-1; no clear D. The CDR3 contains 13 residues. V gave up 8 bases and J gave up 1 base, with 11 bases separating them. CDR3 in amino acids: CASGNWANTEAFF. The CDR3, as DNA: TGTGCCAGCGGCAATTGGGCGAACACTGAAGCTTTCTTT.

The chain links TRBV2 to TRBJ1-5; no definite D call. This CDR3 is built from 16 residues. Germline loops: CDR1 SNHLY, CDR2 FYNNEI. Deletions cut 6 bases from V and 2 bases from J, with 17 bases between. DNA of the CDR3: TGTGCCAGCAGACCCGGACGGGAGCATGGCAATCAGCCCCAGCATTTT. This gives the protein CASRPGREHGNQPQHF.

The rearrangement joins TRBV10-2 to TRBJ2-2; 12 bases fit TRBD2. There are 15 residues in the CDR3. V gave up 4 bases and J gave up 4 bases; unmatched junction bases: 1. Germline V CDR1 and CDR2: WSHSY, SAAADI. Here the CDR3 DNA reads TGCGCCAGCAGTGGGACTAGCGGGGCCACCGGGGAGCTGTTTTTT. Protein sequence: CASSGTSGATGELFF.

V and J are TRBV7-9 and TRBJ1-1; weak D call: TRBD1 (6 bases). Trimming cost V 6 bases and J 0 bases, with 23 bases left between them. CDR3 length: 18 amino acids. Looked up from germline, CDR1 is SEHNR and CDR2 is FQNEAQ (reference sequence). This chain's CDR3 is CASRYYRENYHMNTEAFF. The CDR3 DNA sequence: TGTGCCAGCAGATATTACAGGGAAAATTACCACATGAACACTGAAGCTTTCTTT.

This clone was observed a few times. The chain joins TRBV30 to TRBJ2-1, with D maybe TRBD1 (5 bases). The length of the CDR3 is 13 residues. Per germline, CDR1 GTSNPN and CDR2 SVGIG (reference sequence). Trimming left V 0 bases short and J 9 bases short, with 12 bases between. The CDR3 DNA is TGTGCCTGGAGTGTACGTCAGGGAAGTGAGCAGTTCTTC. Its protein product is CAWSVRQGSEQFF.

The chain employs TRBV30 and TRBJ2-2; TRBD1 matches 8 bases. The CDR3 totals 15 residues. Trimming removed 6 bases from V and 5 bases from J; junction bases left unmatched: 11. CDR1 GTSNPN and CDR2 SVGIG come from the germline V gene (reference sequence). The CDR3 spells CACRQGPLTTGELFF. The CDR3 DNA reads TGTGCCTGCCGACAGGGGCCTTTAACGACCGGGGAGCTGTTTTTT.

V and J are TRBV7-9 and TRBJ2-2; a weak D match, TRBD1 (5 bases). The CDR3 is 16 amino acids. V was clipped by 0 bases and J by 3 bases, with 11 bases between them. Germline loops: CDR1 SEHNR, CDR2 FQNEAQ (reference sequence). CDR3 loop: CASSLAPQGYTGELFF. CDR3 DNA: TGTGCCAGCAGCTTAGCTCCGCAGGGATACACCGGGGAGCTGTTTTTT. Full variable domain (remainder filled in from reference TRBV7-9 and TRBJ2-2): DTGVSQNPRHKITKRGQNVTFRCDPISEHNRLYWYRQTLGQGPEFLTYFQNEAQLEKSRLLSDRFSAERPKGSFSTLEIQRTEQGDSAMYLCASSLAPQGYTGELFFGEGSRLTVL.

The V call is TRBV7-9, the J call TRBJ1-1; 9 bases line up with TRBD1. CDR3 length equals 15 residues. Germline V CDR1 and CDR2: SEHNR, FQNEAQ (reference sequence). The ends lost 3 bases at V and 5 bases at J; junction bases unmatched: 7. The CDR3 loop is CASSLDRGVITEAFF. For the CDR3, the DNA is TGTGCCAGCAGCTTGGACAGGGGAGTAATAACTGAAGCTTTCTTT.